This paragraph reports one T cell receptor beta chain. These data come from a study of blood T cell repertoires in COVID-19. Original handling: Amplification of reference gene primers was used by the study to estimate nucleated cell counts. Data came from immunoSEQ multiplex PCR; TCRdb stores just in-frame clones and leaves some out. The D gene and trimming were derived from the DNA, and the V and J assignments and clone size from that table. The sample shows around 620,000 clones, 85% to 90% of them seen only once. CDR1 MNHNS and CDR2 SASEGT come from the germline V gene. V dropped 1 base and J dropped 6 bases, with 15 bases sitting between them. This CDR3 comprises 15 residues.

Sample: peripheral blood. The genes are TRBV6-1 and TRBJ1-2, with D perhaps TRBD1 (5 bases). This TCR was recovered from a woman between 18 and 29 years old with acute or convalescent COVID-19. CDR3 residues: CASSEETGGRNGYTF. The CDR3 DNA reads as TGTGCCAGCAGTGAAGAGACGGGGGGTAGAAATGGCTACACCTTC.